Below, 21 T cell receptor beta chains from the same sample are listed, as sequenced in a study of T cell responses to AZD1222 COVID-19 vaccine. Measured with immunoSEQ multiplex PCR; TCRdb has only the in-frame clones, and not every one. The sample records about 140,000 clones, roughly 91% being singletons. Source: peripheral blood, taken 28 days after the second AZD1222 dose. The receptors come from an adult who received the AZD1222 COVID-19 vaccine.

The chain couples TRBV5-1 to TRBJ2-1; 10 nucleotides line up with TRBD2. CDR1 and CDR2 from the germline V gene are SGHRS and YFSETQ. Unmatched junction bases numbered 7, after V lost 6 bases and J lost 1 base. The CDR3 is 16 residues long. CDR3 nucleotides: TGCGCCAGCACCCCCTTAGCGGGAGGATCCTACAATGAGCAGTTCTTC. Amino acid sequence: CASTPLAGGSYNEQFF.

The chain employs TRBV5-1 and TRBJ2-3; TRBD2 aligns across 14 bases. Germline V gene sequence: CDR1 SGHRS, CDR2 YFSETQ. J was trimmed by 2 bases and V by 4 bases; bases with no gene match: 12. The CDR3 is 19 amino acids. This CDR3 is CASSLWTSGGSISTDTQYF. The CDR3 region has the DNA TGCGCCAGCAGCCTTTGGACTAGCGGGGGGTCGATATCCACAGATACGCAGTATTTT.

The chain joins TRBV4-2 to TRBJ2-7, with 8 nucleotides matching TRBD1. CDR3 length: 15 residues. The trim removed 3 bases at V and 2 bases at J, leaving 6 bases unmatched. Germline-derived CDR1 and CDR2 are LGHNA and YNFKEQ. The CDR3 coding sequence is TGTGCCAGCAGCCACGAGGGACAGGAACCCTACGAGCAGTACTTC. It translates to CASSHEGQEPYEQYF.

The rearrangement uses TRBV10-3 and TRBJ2-7, with D possibly being TRBD2 (5 bases). Germline CDR1 and CDR2: ENHRY and SYGVKD. V was cut by 0 bases and J by 6 bases, with 15 bases left in between. The CDR3 covers 15 residues. Written as DNA, the CDR3 is TGTGCCATCAGTGAGTCGAATCCCGGGAACCCCGAGCAGTACTTC. Translation: CAISESNPGNPEQYF.

As for this clone: Additional DNA sequences in this sample encode the identical CDR3. This sequence joins TRBV19 and TRBJ1-5; tentatively, D is TRBD1 (5 bases). The CDR3 runs to 13 residues. Per the germline V gene, CDR1 is LNHDA and CDR2 is SQIVND (reference sequence). The V end was cut by 5 bases, the J end by 7 bases, with 12 bases between. CDR3 in amino acids: CASSEGRGQPQHF. In nucleotides, the CDR3 is TGTGCCAGTAGTGAGGGGAGGGGCCAGCCCCAGCATTTT.

This clone was recorded once. V and J are TRBV21-1 and TRBJ1-5; TRBD1 is the table's D call and was not checked against the DNA. TRBV21-1 represents a pseudogene. The CDR3 runs 16 residues. In DNA, the CDR3 is TGTGCCAGCAGCAAAGGAAAGGGGATTGGCAATCAGCCCCAGCATTTT. As protein: CASSKGKGIGNQPQHF.

V and J are TRBV5-6 and TRBJ2-7; D call uncertain. The length of the CDR3 is 15 residues. Germline V gene lookup returns CDR1 SGHDT and CDR2 YYEEEE. V was trimmed by 5 bases and J by 1 base, leaving 16 bases between them. Here the CDR3 reads CASRTSFPYSYEQYF. CDR3 nucleotides: TGTGCCAGCAGAACATCCTTTCCTTATTCCTACGAGCAGTACTTC. The whole variable domain, remainder taken from reference TRBV5-6 and TRBJ2-7, is DAGVTQSPTHLIKTRGQQVTLRCSPKSGHDTVSWYQQALGQGPQFIFQYYEEEERQRGNFPDRFSGHQFPNYSSELNVNALLLGDSALYLCASRTSFPYSYEQYFGPGTRLTVT.

The chain carries TRBV29-1 and TRBJ2-1, with 7 bases identical to TRBD1. Germline V gene sequence: CDR1 SQVTM, CDR2 ANQGSEA. Unmatched junction bases numbered 10, after V lost 7 bases and J lost 7 bases. The CDR3 covers 13 residues. CDR3 amino acids: CSGTGDSKNEQFF. CDR3 nucleotides: TGCAGCGGTACAGGGGATAGTAAGAATGAGCAGTTCTTC.

This chain joins TRBV28 and TRBJ1-2; 7 bases are shared with TRBD1. Germline CDR1 reads MDHEN; CDR2 reads SYDVKM. V shed 7 bases and J 2 bases; nucleotides not matched to a gene: 1. The CDR3 covers 12 residues. CDR3 region: CASTDRNYGYTF. CDR3 DNA sequence: TGTGCCAGCACGGACAGGAACTATGGCTACACCTTC.

The chain has TRBV7-9 and TRBJ2-5; D remains ambiguous. Germline V gene lookup returns CDR1 SEHNR and CDR2 FQNEAQ (reference sequence). The germline V and J ends were trimmed by 2 bases and 2 bases, with 0 bases remaining between them. CDR3 length equals 11 residues. The CDR3 protein is CASSLQETQYF. CDR3 nucleotide sequence: TGTGCCAGCAGCTTACAAGAGACCCAGTACTTC.

The chain is built from TRBV5-5 and TRBJ1-1; no clear D gene. CDR3 length equals 13 residues. Germline CDR1 is SGHKS and CDR2 is YYEKEE (reference sequence). Trimming removed 3 bases from V and 4 bases from J, with 10 bases in between. The CDR3 bases are TGTGCCAGCAGCTCAGACGGGGTCACTGAAGCTTTCTTT. Translation: CASSSDGVTEAFF. The variable domain in full, with the rest retrieved from reference TRBV5-5 and TRBJ1-1, is DAGVTQSPTHLIKTRGQQVTLRCSPISGHKSVSWYQQVLGQGPQFIFQYYEKEERGRGNFPDRFSARQFPNYSSELNVNALLLGDSALYLCASSSDGVTEAFFGQGTRLTVV.

This clone was found once. The rearrangement joins TRBV29-1 to TRBJ2-7; TRBD1 might be the D (5 bases). The CDR3 loop spans 12 amino acids. CDR1 SQVTM and CDR2 ANQGSEA come from the germline V gene. Trimming removed 4 bases at V and 6 bases at J, with 13 bases between. CDR3 in amino acids: CSVGPGFVEQYF. Written as DNA, the CDR3 is TGCAGCGTTGGTCCAGGGTTTGTCGAGCAGTACTTC.

The chain uses TRBV7-2 and TRBJ2-7, with D perhaps matching TRBD1 (6 bases). The germline V gene has CDR1 SGHTA and CDR2 FQGNSA. The CDR3 extends over 14 amino acids. V shed 4 bases and J shed 7 bases, with 17 bases lying between them. The CDR3 sequence is CASSWGDRLQEQYF. CDR3 sequence (DNA): TGTGCCAGCAGCTGGGGAGACAGGCTGCAGGAGCAGTACTTC.

The chain has TRBV4-2 and TRBJ2-7; 11 bases match TRBD2. This CDR3 is built from 15 residues. With V trimmed by 4 bases and J by 8 bases, 10 bases remained unmatched. The germline V gene has CDR1 LGHNA and CDR2 YNFKEQ. DNA of the CDR3: TGTGCCAGCAGCCCAGCCGGGACTAGCGGTTTCAAGCAGTACTTC. This translates into CASSPAGTSGFKQYF.

The chain joins TRBV6-4 to TRBJ2-5; no reliable D call. The germline V and J ends were trimmed by 4 bases and 3 bases, with 9 bases remaining between them. Germline CDR1 is MRHNA and CDR2 is SNTAGT. The CDR3 runs to 13 residues. CDR3 in amino acids: CASSVNVEETQYF. CDR3 coding DNA: TGTGCCAGCAGTGTAAATGTAGAAGAGACCCAGTACTTC.

This chain joins TRBV23-1 and TRBJ1-6, with D hard to call. TRBV23-1 is an open reading frame, and its role is uncertain. CDR3 length equals 12 residues. V was clipped by 0 bases and J by 10 bases, with 4 bases between them. CDR3 protein: CASSQSGSPLHF. The CDR3 DNA sequence: TGCGCCAGCAGTCAATCGGGATCACCCCTCCACTTT.

The J gene is TRBJ2-1, the V gene TRBV5-1; 12 bases map to TRBD2. The CDR3 runs to 18 residues. Germline V CDR1 and CDR2: SGHRS, YFSETQ. Trimming cost V 1 base and J 6 bases; bases outside gene matches: 11. CDR3 amino acids: CASSLMASGRGLVNEQFF. The CDR3, as DNA: TGCGCCAGCAGCTTGATGGCTAGCGGGAGGGGTCTCGTCAATGAGCAGTTCTTC.

The chain combines TRBV5-4 with TRBJ2-7, with 7 bases matching TRBD2. The CDR3 is 14 amino acids. With V trimmed by 5 bases and J by 0 bases, 5 bases remained unmatched. The V gene's germline CDR1 is SGHNT and CDR2 YYREEE (reference sequence). For the CDR3, the DNA is TGTGCCAGCAGTTCTGGGACTAACTCCTACGAGCAGTACTTC. Residues: CASSSGTNSYEQYF.

The gene calls are TRBV5-6 and TRBJ1-2; tentative D call: TRBD1 (5 bases). The V gene's germline CDR1 is SGHDT and CDR2 YYEEEE. The CDR3 has 13 amino acids. Trimming pared 4 bases from V and 7 bases from J, leaving 14 bases between. The CDR3 loop reads CASSKGLVGGYTF. In DNA, the CDR3 is TGTGCCAGCAGCAAGGGGTTGGTAGGTGGCTACACCTTC.

CDR3 amino acids: CASSFGGHSQYF. Written as DNA, the CDR3 is TGTGCCAGCAGTTTTGGGGGTCATTCGCAGTATTTT. This chain links TRBV6-6 with TRBJ2-3, with D perhaps matching TRBD1 or TRBD2 (5 bases each). This CDR3 comprises 12 residues. The germline V and J ends were trimmed by 4 bases and 10 bases, with 12 bases remaining between them. The V gene's germline CDR1 is MNHNY and CDR2 SVGAGI (reference sequence).

V is TRBV3-1 (or the pseudogene TRBV3-2) and J is TRBJ1-1; perhaps TRBD1 as D (5 bases). Germline CDR1 reads LGHDT; CDR2 reads YNNKEL (reference sequence). The CDR3 consists of 14 residues. Trimming left V 3 bases short and J 3 bases short, with 11 bases between. This CDR3 reads CASSHLGTDTEAFF. The CDR3 DNA reads TGTGCCAGCAGCCACCTAGGGACGGACACTGAAGCTTTCTTT.